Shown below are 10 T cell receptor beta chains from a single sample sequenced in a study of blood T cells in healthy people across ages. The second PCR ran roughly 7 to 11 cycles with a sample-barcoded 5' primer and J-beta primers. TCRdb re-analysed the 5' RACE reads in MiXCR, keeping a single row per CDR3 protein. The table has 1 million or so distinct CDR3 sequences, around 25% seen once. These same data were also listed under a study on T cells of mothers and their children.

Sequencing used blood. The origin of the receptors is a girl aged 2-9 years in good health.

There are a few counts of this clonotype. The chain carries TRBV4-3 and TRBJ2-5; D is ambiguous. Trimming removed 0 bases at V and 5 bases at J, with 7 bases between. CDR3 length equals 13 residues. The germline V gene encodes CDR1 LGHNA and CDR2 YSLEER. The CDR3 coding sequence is TGCGCCAGCAGCCAAGAGGCGTATGAGACCCAGTACTTC. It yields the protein CASSQEAYETQYF.

CDR3 amino acids: CSVSGLYGEGGYTF. As DNA, the CDR3 is TGCAGCGTTTCGGGCTTGTACGGCGAAGGCGGCTACACCTTC. The gene calls are TRBV29-1 and TRBJ1-2; D is uncertain. The CDR3 has 14 amino acids. Per germline, CDR1 SQVTM and CDR2 ANQGSEA. V lost 5 bases, J lost 8 bases, and 21 bases lay in between.

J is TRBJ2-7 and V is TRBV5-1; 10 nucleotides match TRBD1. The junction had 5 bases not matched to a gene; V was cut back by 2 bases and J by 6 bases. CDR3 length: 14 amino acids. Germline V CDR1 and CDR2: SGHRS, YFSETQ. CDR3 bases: TGCGCCAGCAGCTTTATGACAGGGGGCGCCGAGCAGTACTTC. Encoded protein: CASSFMTGGAEQYF.

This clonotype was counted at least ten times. The CDR3 DNA reads as TGTGCCAGCAGTTTTGGGACCGCTTCCTACGAGCAGTACTTC. Translating it yields CASSFGTASYEQYF. This rearrangement joins TRBV27 to TRBJ2-7, with D possibly called TRBD1 or TRBD2 (5 bases each). This CDR3 has 14 amino acids. V lost 3 bases and J 1 base, leaving 10 bases between the germline ends. Germline CDR1 and CDR2: MNHEY and SMNVEV (reference sequence).

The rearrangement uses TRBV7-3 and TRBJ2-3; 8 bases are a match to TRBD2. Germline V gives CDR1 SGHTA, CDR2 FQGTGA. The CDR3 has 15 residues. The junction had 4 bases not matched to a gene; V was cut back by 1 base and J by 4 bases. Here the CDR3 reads CASSLSGGRADTQYF. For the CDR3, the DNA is TGTGCCAGCAGCTTAAGCGGGGGGCGGGCAGATACGCAGTATTTT.

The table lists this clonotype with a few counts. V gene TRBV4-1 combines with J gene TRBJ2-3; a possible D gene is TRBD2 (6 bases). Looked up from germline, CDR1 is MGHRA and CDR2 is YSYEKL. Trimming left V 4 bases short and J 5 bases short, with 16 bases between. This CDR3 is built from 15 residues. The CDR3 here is CASSLSDGRIDTQYF. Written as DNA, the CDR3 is TGCGCCAGCAGCCTTTCAGACGGGAGAATAGATACGCAGTATTTT.

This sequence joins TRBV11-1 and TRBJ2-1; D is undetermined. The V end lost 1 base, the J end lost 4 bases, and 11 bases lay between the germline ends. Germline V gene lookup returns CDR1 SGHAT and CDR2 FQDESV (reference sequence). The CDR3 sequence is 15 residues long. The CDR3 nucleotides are TGTGCCAGCAGCTTAGGGCAAACAGAGTACAATGAGCAGTTCTTC. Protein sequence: CASSLGQTEYNEQFF.

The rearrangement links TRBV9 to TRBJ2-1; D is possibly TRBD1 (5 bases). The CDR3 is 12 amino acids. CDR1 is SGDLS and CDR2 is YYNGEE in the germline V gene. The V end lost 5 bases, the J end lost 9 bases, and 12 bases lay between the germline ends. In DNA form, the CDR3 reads TGTGCCAGCAGTGACCAGGGTTCTGAGCAGTTCTTC. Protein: CASSDQGSEQFF.

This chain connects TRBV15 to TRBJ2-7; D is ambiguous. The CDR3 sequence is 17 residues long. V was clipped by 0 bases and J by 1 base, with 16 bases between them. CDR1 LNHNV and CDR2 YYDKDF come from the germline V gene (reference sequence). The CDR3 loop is CATSRDKWGSQSYEQYF. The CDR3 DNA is TGTGCCACCAGCAGAGATAAGTGGGGAAGTCAGTCCTACGAGCAGTACTTC.

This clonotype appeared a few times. In nucleotides, the CDR3 is TGTGCCAGCAGCAGGGAGGGCGCTAACTATGGCTACACCTTC. Translation gives CASSREGANYGYTF. The genes are TRBV9 and TRBJ1-2; D is undetermined. Germline V gene sequence: CDR1 SGDLS, CDR2 YYNGEE. The CDR3 length is 14 residues. V gave up 4 bases and J gave up 0 bases, with 10 bases separating them.